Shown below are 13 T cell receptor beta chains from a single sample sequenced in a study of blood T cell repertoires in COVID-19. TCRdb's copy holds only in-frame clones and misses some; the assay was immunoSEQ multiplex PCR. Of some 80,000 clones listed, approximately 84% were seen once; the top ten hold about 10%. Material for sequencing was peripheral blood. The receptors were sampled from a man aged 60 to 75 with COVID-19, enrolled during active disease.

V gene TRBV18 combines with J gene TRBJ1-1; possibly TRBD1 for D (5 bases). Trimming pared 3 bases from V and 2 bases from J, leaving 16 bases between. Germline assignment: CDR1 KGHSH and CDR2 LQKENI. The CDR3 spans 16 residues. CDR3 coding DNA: TGTGCCAGCTCACCGAGGCAGGGCCGGAGTAACACTGAAGCTTTCTTT. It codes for CASSPRQGRSNTEAFF.

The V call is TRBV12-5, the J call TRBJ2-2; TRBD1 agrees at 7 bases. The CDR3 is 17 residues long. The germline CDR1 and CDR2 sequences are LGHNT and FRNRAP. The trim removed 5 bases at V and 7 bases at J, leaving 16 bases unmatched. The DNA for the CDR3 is TGTGCTAGTGGTCCCCATCCGGGACAGACTGAGGTCGGGGAGCTGTTTTTT. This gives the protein CASGPHPGQTEVGELFF.

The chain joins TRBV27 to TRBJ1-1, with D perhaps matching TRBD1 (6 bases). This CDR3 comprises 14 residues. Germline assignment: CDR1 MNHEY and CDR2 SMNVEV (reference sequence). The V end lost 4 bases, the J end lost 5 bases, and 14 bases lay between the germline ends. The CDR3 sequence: CASSSAGVFTEAFF. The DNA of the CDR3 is TGTGCCAGCAGTTCGGCAGGGGTCTTTACTGAAGCTTTCTTT.

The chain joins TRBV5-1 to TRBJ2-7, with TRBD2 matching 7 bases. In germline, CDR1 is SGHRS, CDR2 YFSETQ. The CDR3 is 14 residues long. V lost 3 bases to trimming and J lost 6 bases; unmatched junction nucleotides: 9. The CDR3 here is CASSSGTTGGEQYF. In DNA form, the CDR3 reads TGCGCCAGCAGCTCCGGGACTACAGGCGGCGAGCAGTACTTC.

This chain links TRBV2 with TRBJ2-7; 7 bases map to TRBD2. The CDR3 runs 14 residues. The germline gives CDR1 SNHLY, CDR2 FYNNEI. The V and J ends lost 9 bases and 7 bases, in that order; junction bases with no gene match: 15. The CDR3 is CASGLRARGGEQYF. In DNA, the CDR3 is TGTGCCAGTGGTCTACGGGCCCGGGGAGGGGAGCAGTACTTC.

The CDR3 spells CASSGTGTGELFF. CDR3 in DNA: TGTGCCAGCAGCGGGACAGGGACCGGGGAGCTGTTTTTT. The rearrangement links TRBV7-2 to TRBJ2-2; the match to TRBD1 covers 9 bases. CDR1 is SGHTA and CDR2 is FQGNSA in the germline V gene. This CDR3 spans 13 amino acids. V shed 5 bases and J 5 bases; nucleotides not matched to a gene: 0.

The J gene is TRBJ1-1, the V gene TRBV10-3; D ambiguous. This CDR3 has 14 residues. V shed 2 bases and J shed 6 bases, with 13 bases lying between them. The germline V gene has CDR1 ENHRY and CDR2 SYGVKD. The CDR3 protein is CAISENTLAAEAFF. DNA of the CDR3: TGTGCCATCAGTGAGAATACCTTGGCCGCTGAAGCTTTCTTT.

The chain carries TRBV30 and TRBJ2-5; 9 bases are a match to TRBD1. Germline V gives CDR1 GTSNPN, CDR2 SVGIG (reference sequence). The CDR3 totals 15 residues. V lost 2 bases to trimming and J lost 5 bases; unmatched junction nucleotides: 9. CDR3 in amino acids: CAWSTGTGIFETQYF. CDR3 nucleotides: TGTGCCTGGAGTACAGGGACAGGGATTTTCGAGACCCAGTACTTC.

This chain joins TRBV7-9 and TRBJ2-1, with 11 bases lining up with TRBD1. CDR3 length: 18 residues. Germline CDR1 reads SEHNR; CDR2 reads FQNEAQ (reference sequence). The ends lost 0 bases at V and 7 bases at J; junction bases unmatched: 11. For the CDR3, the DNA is TGTGCCAGCAGCTTAGCGCATTTCGGACAGGGGGCCCTAAATGAGCAGTTCTTC. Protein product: CASSLAHFGQGALNEQFF.

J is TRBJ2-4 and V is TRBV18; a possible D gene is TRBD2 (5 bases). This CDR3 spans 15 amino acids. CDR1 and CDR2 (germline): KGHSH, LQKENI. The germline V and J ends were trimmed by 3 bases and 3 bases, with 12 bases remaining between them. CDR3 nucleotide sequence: TGTGCCAGCTCACCCTTGGAGGAAAACAAAAACATTCAGTACTTC. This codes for CASSPLEENKNIQYF. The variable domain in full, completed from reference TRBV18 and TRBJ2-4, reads NAGVMQNPRHLVRRRGQEARLRCSPMKGHSHVYWYRQLPEEGLKFMVYLQKENIIDESGMPKERFSAEFPKEGPSILRIQQVVRGDSAAYFCASSPLEENKNIQYFGAGTRLSVL.

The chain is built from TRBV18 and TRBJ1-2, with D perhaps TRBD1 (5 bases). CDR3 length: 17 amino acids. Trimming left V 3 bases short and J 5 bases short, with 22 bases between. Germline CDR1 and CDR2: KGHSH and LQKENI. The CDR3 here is CASSPSVQGRDGYGYTF. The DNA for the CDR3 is TGTGCCAGCTCACCCTCAGTTCAGGGTAGAGATGGGTATGGCTACACCTTC.

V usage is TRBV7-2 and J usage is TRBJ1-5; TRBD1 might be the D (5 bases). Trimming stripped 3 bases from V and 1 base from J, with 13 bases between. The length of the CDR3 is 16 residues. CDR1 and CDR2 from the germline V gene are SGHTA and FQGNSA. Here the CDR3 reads CASSFGGAGSNQPQHF. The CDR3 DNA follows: TGTGCCAGCAGCTTTGGGGGAGCGGGAAGCAATCAGCCCCAGCATTTT.

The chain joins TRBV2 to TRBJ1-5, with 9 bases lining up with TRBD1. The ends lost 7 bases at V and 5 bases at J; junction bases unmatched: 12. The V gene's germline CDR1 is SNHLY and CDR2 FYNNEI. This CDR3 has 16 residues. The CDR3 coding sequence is TGTGCCAGCACTTTAGGTTGGGGACAGGGAGATCAGCCCCAGCATTTT. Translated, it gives CASTLGWGQGDQPQHF. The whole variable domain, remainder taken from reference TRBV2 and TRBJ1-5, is EPEVTQTPSHQVTQMGQEVILRCVPISNHLYFYWYRQILGQKVEFLVSFYNNEISEKSEIFDDQFSVERPDGSNFTLKIRSTKLEDSAMYFCASTLGWGQGDQPQHFGDGTRLSIL.